This T cell receptor (beta chain) originates from a study of control samples from healthy donors and cancer patients. The CDR3 loop spans 13 amino acids. Per germline, CDR1 LNHDA and CDR2 SQIVND (reference sequence). The V end was cut by 11 bases, the J end by 0 bases, with 13 bases between. Only one count was recorded for this clone. The data were produced by immunoSEQ multiplex PCR, yet TCRdb's version contains in-frame clones alone and is incomplete. There are some 150,000 clones in the sample; roughly 95% occur only once, and approximately 4% lies in the top ten. The rearrangement uses TRBV19 and TRBJ1-1; perhaps TRBD1 as D (6 bases). This sequence was found in a woman in her sixties or seventies in good health. Sequenced input: blood. CDR3 region: CAAGTNVNTEAFF. The CDR3, as DNA: TGTGCCGCTGGGACAAATGTGAACACTGAAGCTTTCTTT.